In its sample, the clone carrying this T cell receptor beta chain was seen a few times. Antigen unknown. The record originates from a study of identical twins. Carrying unique molecular identifiers, the cDNA also gained a universal primer site through template switching. TCRdb redid the calling of the 5' RACE reads with MiXCR, one entry per CDR3 protein. The sample has 500,000 to 650,000 distinct CDR3 sequences; around 7.4% are singletons. All donors were healthy, and all were Caucasian. General observations from the study: Alpha sequences that were out-of-frame and twin-shared showed an excess of low generation probability.

V was clipped by 7 bases and J by 4 bases, with 16 bases between them. This CDR3 contains 14 residues. The sample also formed part of further work on yellow fever vaccine responses in identical twins.

V usage is TRBV12-3 or TRBV12-4 and J usage is TRBJ1-2; D gene ambiguous. The sequence derives from a young woman in good health. Sequences were obtained from PBMCs. This CDR3 reads CASTISTEGYGYTF. The CDR3 DNA reads TGTGCCAGCACCATCTCGACCGAGGGCTATGGCTACACCTTC.